This T cell receptor (beta chain) is from a study of CD8 T cells in Susac syndrome. Study details: At the time of blood draw, patients with Susac syndrome were therapy-naive, receiving corticosteroids, or receiving intravenous immunoglobulin alone.

V shed 8 bases and J shed 2 bases, with 13 bases lying between them. CDR1 and CDR2 from the germline V gene are LGHDT and YNNKEL (reference sequence). This CDR3 spans 13 amino acids. RNA in amounts of roughly 0.5 to 1 ug was reverse transcribed with random hexamers. TCRdb reprocessed the immunoSEQ multiplex PCR reads with MiXCR, giving one entry per CDR3 protein. This sample has about 180,000 distinct CDR3 sequences, with around 94% found just once. The sample taken for sequencing was CD4+ T cells from PBMCs. The TCR comes from a human donor with Susac syndrome. The chain joins TRBV3-1 to TRBJ2-7; a weak D match, TRBD2 (5 bases). CDR3 in amino acids: CASAKGATYEQYF. The DNA of the CDR3 is TGTGCCAGCGCGAAGGGAGCTACCTACGAGCAGTACTTC.